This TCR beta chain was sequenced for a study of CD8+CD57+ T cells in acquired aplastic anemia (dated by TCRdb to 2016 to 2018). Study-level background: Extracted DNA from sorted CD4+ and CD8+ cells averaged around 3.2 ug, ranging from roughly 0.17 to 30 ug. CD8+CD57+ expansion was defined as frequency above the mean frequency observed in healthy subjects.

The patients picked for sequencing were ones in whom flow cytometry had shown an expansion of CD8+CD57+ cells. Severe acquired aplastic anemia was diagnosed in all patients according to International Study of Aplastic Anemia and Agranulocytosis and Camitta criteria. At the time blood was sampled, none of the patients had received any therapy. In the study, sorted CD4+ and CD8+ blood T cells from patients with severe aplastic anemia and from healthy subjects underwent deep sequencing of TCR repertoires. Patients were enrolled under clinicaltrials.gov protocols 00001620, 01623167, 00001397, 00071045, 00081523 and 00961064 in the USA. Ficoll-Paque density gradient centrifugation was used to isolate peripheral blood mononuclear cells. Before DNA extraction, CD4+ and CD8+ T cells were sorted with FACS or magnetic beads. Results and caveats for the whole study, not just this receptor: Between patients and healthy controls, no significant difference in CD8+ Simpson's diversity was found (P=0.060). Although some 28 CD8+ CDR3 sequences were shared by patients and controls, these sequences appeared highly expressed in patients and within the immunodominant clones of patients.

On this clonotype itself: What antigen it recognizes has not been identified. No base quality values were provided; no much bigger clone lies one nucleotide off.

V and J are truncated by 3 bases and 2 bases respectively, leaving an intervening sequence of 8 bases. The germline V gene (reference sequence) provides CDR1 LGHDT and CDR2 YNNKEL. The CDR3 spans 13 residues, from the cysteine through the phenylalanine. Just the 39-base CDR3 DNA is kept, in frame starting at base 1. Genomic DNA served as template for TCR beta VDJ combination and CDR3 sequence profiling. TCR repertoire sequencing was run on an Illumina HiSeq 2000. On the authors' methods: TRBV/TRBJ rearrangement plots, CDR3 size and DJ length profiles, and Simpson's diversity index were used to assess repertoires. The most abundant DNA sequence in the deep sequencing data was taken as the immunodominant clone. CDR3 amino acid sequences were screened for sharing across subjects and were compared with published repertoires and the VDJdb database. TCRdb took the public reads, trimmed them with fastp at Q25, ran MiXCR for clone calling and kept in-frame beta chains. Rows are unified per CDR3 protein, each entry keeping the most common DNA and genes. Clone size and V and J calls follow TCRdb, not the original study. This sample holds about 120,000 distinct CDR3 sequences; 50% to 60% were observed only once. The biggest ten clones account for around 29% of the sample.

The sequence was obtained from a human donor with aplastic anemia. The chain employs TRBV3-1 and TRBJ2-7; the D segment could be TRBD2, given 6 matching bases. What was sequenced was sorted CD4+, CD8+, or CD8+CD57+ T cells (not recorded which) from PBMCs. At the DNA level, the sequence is TGTGCCAGCAGCCAGAGGACTACCTACGAGCAGTACTTC. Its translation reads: CASSQRTTYEQYF.